This TCR beta chain was profiled in a study of cytomegalovirus exposure and HLA in healthy donors. There were likely unrecorded immune exposures, though donors were nominally healthy when sampled. This CDR3 comprises 14 residues. Per germline, CDR1 MNHEY and CDR2 SMNVEV (reference sequence). V was pared by 2 bases and J by 2 bases, with 7 bases between. PCR primers comprised 60 Vbeta and 13 Jbeta primers. Some clones are missing from TCRdb's copy, which holds only in-frame ones; the method was immunoSEQ multiplex PCR. Across approximately 150,000 clones, the top ten clones capture 0.96% of the sample.

What was sequenced was PBMCs. This rearrangement joins TRBV27 to TRBJ1-5, with unresolved D. This TCR was sampled from a male donor in good health and CMV-seronegative. The CDR3 protein is CASSLIPGNQPQHF. The DNA of the CDR3 is TGTGCCAGCAGTTTAATTCCTGGCAATCAGCCCCAGCATTTT.